This passage covers 22 T cell receptor beta chains from one sample sequenced in a study of shared clonotypes between healthy human individuals. The repertoire was sequenced with immunoSEQ multiplex PCR; TCRdb's copy has only in-frame clones and lacks some. The sample includes 2 million to 2.5 million clones, 85% to 95% of them seen just once. The sample comprised naive CD4+ T cells from PBMCs. The subset is: CD45RA+ positively selected. The source is a man aged 18 to 30 in good health. Some clones in this sample may be carry-over from other donors' samples.

The genes are TRBV18 and TRBJ2-7, with 9 bases lining up with TRBD2. CDR3 length: 16 amino acids. Germline lookup yields CDR1 KGHSH and CDR2 LQKENI. Trimming removed 4 bases from V and 2 bases from J; junction bases left unmatched: 9. The chain's CDR3 is CASSRGASGETYEQYF. As DNA, the CDR3 is TGTGCCAGCTCACGTGGCGCTAGCGGGGAAACCTACGAGCAGTACTTC. Full variable domain (rest looked up from reference TRBV18 and TRBJ2-7): NAGVMQNPRHLVRRRGQEARLRCSPMKGHSHVYWYRQLPEEGLKFMVYLQKENIIDESGMPKERFSAEFPKEGPSILRIQQVVRGDSAAYFCASSRGASGETYEQYFGPGTRLTVT.

The rearrangement uses TRBV21-1 and TRBJ2-4; no check of the table's D call, TRBD1, against the DNA was made. TRBV21-1 is a documented pseudogene. The CDR3 totals 20 residues. The CDR3 loop reads CASSKVGNRQGAKAKNIQYF. The DNA for the CDR3 is TGTGCCAGCAGCAAAGTGGGAAACCGGCAGGGGGCAAAAGCCAAAAACATTCAGTACTTC.

The chain employs TRBV18 and TRBJ2-7; possibly TRBD1 or TRBD2 for D (5 bases each). CDR1 is KGHSH and CDR2 is LQKENI in the germline V gene. The V gene lost 3 bases and the J gene lost 0 bases, with 18 bases spanning the gap. The CDR3 extends over 17 amino acids. CDR3 residues: CASSPAGWAGSSYEQYF. CDR3 coding DNA: TGTGCCAGCTCACCTGCCGGGTGGGCAGGGAGCTCCTACGAGCAGTACTTC.

The J gene is TRBJ1-4, the V gene TRBV7-9; possibly TRBD1 for D (5 bases). Germline V gene sequence: CDR1 SEHNR, CDR2 FQNEAQ (reference sequence). The germline V and J ends were trimmed by 1 base and 14 bases, with 8 bases remaining between them. The CDR3 runs 11 residues. The CDR3 here is CASSLGQRLFF. CDR3 sequence (DNA): TGTGCCAGCAGCTTAGGACAGCGGCTGTTTTTT.

For this clone: Other DNA sequences from this sample encode an identical CDR3 as well. The chain employs TRBV5-1 and TRBJ2-3; TRBD2 matches 9 bases. The CDR3 contains 15 residues. Unmatched junction bases numbered 0, after V lost 1 base and J lost 0 bases. CDR1 SGHRS and CDR2 YFSETQ come from the germline V gene. CDR3 amino acids: CASSLLAGSTDTQYF. CDR3 coding DNA: TGCGCCAGCAGCTTGCTAGCGGGAAGCACAGATACGCAGTATTTT. Full variable domain (outside the CDR3, taken from reference TRBV5-1 and TRBJ2-3): KAGVTQTPRYLIKTRGQQVTLSCSPISGHRSVSWYQQTPGQGLQFLFEYFSETQRNKGNFPGRFSGRQFSNSRSEMNVSTLELGDSALYLCASSLLAGSTDTQYFGPGTRLTVL.

The V and J genes are TRBV7-9 and TRBJ2-7; the match to TRBD2 covers 7 bases. The CDR3 extends over 16 amino acids. From germline, CDR1 is SEHNR and CDR2 FQNEAQ (reference sequence). V shed 5 bases and J 3 bases; nucleotides not matched to a gene: 13. DNA for the CDR3: TGTGCCAGCAGCGGGGGGGGACGGCTGGCTGGCTACGAGCAGTACTTC. Its translation is CASSGGGRLAGYEQYF. The complete variable domain, with remaining parts taken from reference TRBV7-9 and TRBJ2-7, reads DTGVSQNPRHKITKRGQNVTFRCDPISEHNRLYWYRQTLGQGPEFLTYFQNEAQLEKSRLLSDRFSAERPKGSFSTLEIQRTEQGDSAMYLCASSGGGRLAGYEQYFGPGTRLTVT.

A note on this clone: A read error may explain this, as a much larger clone is one base away. The same CDR3 also results from other DNA sequences found in this sample. This chain connects TRBV28 to TRBJ1-1; D uncertain. The CDR3 loop spans 11 amino acids. Germline V gives CDR1 MDHEN, CDR2 SYDVKM. Trimming removed 2 bases from V and 3 bases from J, with 1 base in between. The CDR3 region is CASSLHTEAFF. CDR3 nucleotide sequence: TGTGCCAGCAGTTTACACACTGAAGCTTTCTTT.

This clone was counted a few times. This chain joins TRBV5-4 and TRBJ2-2; 7 bases agree with TRBD1. Trimming cost V 4 bases and J 0 bases; bases outside gene matches: 3. CDR3 length: 15 residues. Germline V lookup: CDR1 SGHNT, CDR2 YYREEE (reference sequence). In DNA form, the CDR3 reads TGTGCCAGCAGCCGTACAGGGGCGAACACCGGGGAGCTGTTTTTT. The encoded protein is CASSRTGANTGELFF.

In its sample, this clone was seen once. The gene calls are TRBV7-2 and TRBJ2-1; 10 bases fit TRBD2. CDR1 and CDR2 from the germline V gene are SGHTA and FQGNSA. This CDR3 has 16 residues. V lost 3 bases, J lost 6 bases, and 8 bases stayed unmatched. Here the CDR3 DNA reads TGTGCCAGCAGCTTCTCGCCGGGACTAGCGCTCAATGAGCAGTTCTTC. Protein product: CASSFSPGLALNEQFF.

The rearrangement links TRBV7-3 to TRBJ2-3; D not certain. This CDR3 contains 13 residues. CDR1 SGHTA and CDR2 FQGTGA come from the germline V gene. V was cut by 5 bases and J by 4 bases, with 10 bases left in between. CDR3 in amino acids: CASSPAGPDTQYF. The CDR3 DNA reads TGTGCCAGCAGCCCTGCAGGCCCAGATACGCAGTATTTT.

This clone came up once. The J gene is TRBJ1-5, the V gene TRBV7-9; D is uncertain. Trimming left V 2 bases short and J 0 bases short, with 17 bases between. CDR3 length: 18 residues. The germline V gene encodes CDR1 SEHNR and CDR2 FQNEAQ (reference sequence). CDR3 protein: CASSLHRPGAHSNQPQHF. Here the CDR3 DNA reads TGTGCCAGCAGCTTACATCGCCCGGGAGCCCATAGCAATCAGCCCCAGCATTTT. The full variable domain, completed using reference TRBV7-9 and TRBJ1-5, is DTGVSQNPRHKITKRGQNVTFRCDPISEHNRLYWYRQTLGQGPEFLTYFQNEAQLEKSRLLSDRFSAERPKGSFSTLEIQRTEQGDSAMYLCASSLHRPGAHSNQPQHFGDGTRLSIL.

V and J are TRBV2 and TRBJ2-4; D is tentatively TRBD1 or TRBD2 (5 bases each). The CDR3 consists of 13 residues. CDR1 is SNHLY and CDR2 is FYNNEI in the germline V gene. Trimming shortened V by 7 bases and J by 5 bases, and 12 bases separated the two germline ends. The DNA of the CDR3 is TGTGCCAGCATTACCGGGACCCAAAACATTCAGTACTTC. This codes for CASITGTQNIQYF.

The rearrangement uses TRBV9 and TRBJ2-7, with TRBD1 identical over 10 bases. Germline-derived CDR1 and CDR2 are SGDLS and YYNGEE. V trimming: 3 bases; J trimming: 3 bases; junction bases outside the gene matches: 12. The CDR3 is 17 amino acids. CDR3: CASSAGLPGQGFYEQYF. In DNA, the CDR3 is TGTGCCAGCAGCGCCGGGTTGCCGGGACAGGGGTTCTACGAGCAGTACTTC.

The chain recombines TRBV6-5 with TRBJ2-2; D is perhaps TRBD1 (5 bases). This CDR3 has 13 amino acids. CDR1 is MNHEY and CDR2 is SVGAGI in the germline V gene. Trimming removed 1 base at V and 7 bases at J, with 7 bases between. The CDR3 is CASSYLGDGELFF. CDR3 coding DNA: TGTGCCAGCAGTTACTTAGGGGACGGGGAGCTGTTTTTT.

J is TRBJ2-3 and V is TRBV13; D gene uncertain. Germline CDR1 and CDR2: PRHDT and FYEKMQ (reference sequence). The CDR3 contains 13 residues. V dropped 6 bases and J dropped 4 bases, with 11 bases sitting between them. The CDR3 DNA sequence: TGTGCCAGCAGGTTTATAGCAGCAGATACGCAGTATTTT. It specifies CASRFIAADTQYF.

Turning to this clone: Other nucleotide sequences in the sample specify the same CDR3. This chain links TRBV5-1 with TRBJ2-7; D is undetermined. V shed 2 bases and J shed 2 bases, with 11 bases lying between them. This CDR3 is 14 amino acids long. Per the germline V gene, CDR1 is SGHRS and CDR2 is YFSETQ. The CDR3 spells CASSLSGQTYEQYF. CDR3 DNA: TGCGCCAGCAGCTTAAGTGGCCAGACCTACGAGCAGTACTTC.

The chain combines TRBV7-3 with TRBJ1-1; D possibly corresponds to TRBD1 (6 bases). Germline CDR1 reads SGHTA; CDR2 reads FQGTGA. The germline V and J ends were trimmed by 5 bases and 5 bases, with 15 bases remaining between them. The CDR3 is 14 residues long. CDR3 region: CASSPGQQGTEAFF. CDR3 nucleotide sequence: TGTGCCAGCAGCCCCGGACAGCAGGGAACTGAAGCTTTCTTT.

The chain is built from TRBV7-2 and TRBJ2-3, with 9 nucleotides matching TRBD2. After removal of 2 bases from V and 8 bases from J, the junction contained 8 bases not matched to a gene. Germline V gene sequence: CDR1 SGHTA, CDR2 FQGNSA. The CDR3 has 15 residues. CDR3 loop: CASSLFAGGRTTQYF. In DNA form, the CDR3 reads TGTGCCAGCAGCTTATTTGCGGGAGGGCGAACTACGCAGTATTTT.

This clone was recorded only once. The gene calls are TRBV7-2 and TRBJ1-5, with TRBD1 as a possible D gene (5 bases). This CDR3 spans 15 amino acids. Germline V gene lookup returns CDR1 SGHTA and CDR2 FQGNSA. With 5 bases removed from V and 6 bases from J, the gap between germline ends came to 17 bases. The CDR3: CASSPRGVGGQPQHF. The CDR3 DNA is TGTGCCAGCAGCCCCCGGGGGGTCGGGGGTCAGCCCCAGCATTTT.

The chain uses TRBV4-3 and TRBJ2-2; either TRBD1 or TRBD2 may supply D (5 bases each). Trimming cost V 1 base and J 4 bases, with 16 bases left between them. The CDR3 contains 17 residues. The germline CDR1 and CDR2 sequences are LGHNA and YSLEER. The CDR3 loop reads CASSQARGTGFTGELFF. The CDR3 DNA is TGCGCCAGCAGCCAAGCCAGAGGGACGGGCTTCACCGGGGAGCTGTTTTTT.

This rearrangement joins TRBV7-6 to TRBJ2-1; D call uncertain. This CDR3 spans 15 amino acids. V was pared by 6 bases and J by 2 bases, with 14 bases between. CDR1 is SGHVS and CDR2 is FNYEAQ in the germline V gene. DNA of the CDR3: TGTGCCAGCAGACCCGCCCTGGGAACCTACAATGAGCAGTTCTTC. Protein: CASRPALGTYNEQFF.

The chain carries TRBV5-1 and TRBJ2-5, with TRBD1 as a possible D gene (5 bases). The CDR3 is 13 residues long. The germline V gene has CDR1 SGHRS and CDR2 YFSETQ. Trimming cost V 6 bases and J 5 bases, with 14 bases left between them. DNA of the CDR3: TGCGCCAGCAAAATCGGCCCAGGGGAGACCCAGTACTTC. It translates to CASKIGPGETQYF.